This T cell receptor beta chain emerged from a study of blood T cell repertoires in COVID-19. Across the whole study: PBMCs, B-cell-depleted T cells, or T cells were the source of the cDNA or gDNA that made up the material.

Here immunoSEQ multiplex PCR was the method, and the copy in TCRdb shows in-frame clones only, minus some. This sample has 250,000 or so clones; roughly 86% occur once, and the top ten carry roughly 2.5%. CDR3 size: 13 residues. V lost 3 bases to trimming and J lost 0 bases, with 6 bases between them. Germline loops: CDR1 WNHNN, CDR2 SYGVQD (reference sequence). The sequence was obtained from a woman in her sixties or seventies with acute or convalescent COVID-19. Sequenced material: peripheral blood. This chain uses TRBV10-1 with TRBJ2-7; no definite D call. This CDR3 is CASSESGSYEQYF. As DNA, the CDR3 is TGCGCCAGCAGTGAATCGGGCTCCTACGAGCAGTACTTC.